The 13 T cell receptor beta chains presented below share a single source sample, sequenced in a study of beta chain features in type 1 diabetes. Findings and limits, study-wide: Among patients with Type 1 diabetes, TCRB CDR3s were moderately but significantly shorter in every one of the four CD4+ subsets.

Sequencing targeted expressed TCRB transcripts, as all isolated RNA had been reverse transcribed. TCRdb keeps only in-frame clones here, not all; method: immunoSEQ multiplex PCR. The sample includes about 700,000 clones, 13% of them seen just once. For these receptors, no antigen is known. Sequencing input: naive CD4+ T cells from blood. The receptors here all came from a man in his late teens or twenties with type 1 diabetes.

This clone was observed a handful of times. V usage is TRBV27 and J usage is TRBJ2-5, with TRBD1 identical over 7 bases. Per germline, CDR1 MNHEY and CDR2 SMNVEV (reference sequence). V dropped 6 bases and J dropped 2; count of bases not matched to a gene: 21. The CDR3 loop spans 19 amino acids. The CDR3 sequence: CASSQGTAWMGADQETQYF. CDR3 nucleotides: TGTGCCAGCAGCCAGGGGACAGCGTGGATGGGGGCCGATCAAGAGACCCAGTACTTC.

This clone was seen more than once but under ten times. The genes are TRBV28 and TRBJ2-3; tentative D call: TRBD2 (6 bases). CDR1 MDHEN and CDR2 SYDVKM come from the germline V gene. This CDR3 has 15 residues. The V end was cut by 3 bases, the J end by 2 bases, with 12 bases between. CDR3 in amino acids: CASSFGGSSTDTQYF. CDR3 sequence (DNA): TGTGCCAGCAGTTTTGGGGGGTCCTCCACAGATACGCAGTATTTT.

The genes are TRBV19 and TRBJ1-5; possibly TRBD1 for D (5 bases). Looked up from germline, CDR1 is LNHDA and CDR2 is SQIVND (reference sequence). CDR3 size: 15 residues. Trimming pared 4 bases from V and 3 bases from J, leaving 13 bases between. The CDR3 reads CASSTGTLVNQPQHF. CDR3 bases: TGTGCCAGTAGTACCGGGACGTTGGTCAATCAGCCCCAGCATTTT. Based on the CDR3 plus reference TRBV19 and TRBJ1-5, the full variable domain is DGGITQSPKYLFRKEGQNVTLSCEQNLNHDAMYWYRQDPGQGLRLIYYSQIVNDFQKGDIAEGYSVSREKKESFPLTVTSAQKNPTAFYLCASSTGTLVNQPQHFGDGTRLSIL.

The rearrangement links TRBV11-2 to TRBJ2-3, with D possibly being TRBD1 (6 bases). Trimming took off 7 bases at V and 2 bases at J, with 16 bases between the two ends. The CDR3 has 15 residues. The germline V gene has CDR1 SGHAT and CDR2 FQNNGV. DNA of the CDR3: TGTGCCAGCACCACAGGGCGGGTTTACACAGATACGCAGTATTTT. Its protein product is CASTTGRVYTDTQYF.

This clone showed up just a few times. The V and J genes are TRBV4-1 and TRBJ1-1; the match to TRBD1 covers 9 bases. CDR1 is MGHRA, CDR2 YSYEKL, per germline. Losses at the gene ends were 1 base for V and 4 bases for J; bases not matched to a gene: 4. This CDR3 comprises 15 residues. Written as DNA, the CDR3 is TGCGCCAGCAGCCAAGCCGGGACAGGGAGCACTGAAGCTTTCTTT. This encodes CASSQAGTGSTEAFF.

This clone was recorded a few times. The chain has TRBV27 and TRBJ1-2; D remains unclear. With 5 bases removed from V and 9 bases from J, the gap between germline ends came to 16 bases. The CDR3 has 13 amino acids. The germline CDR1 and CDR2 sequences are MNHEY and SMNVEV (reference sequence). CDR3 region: CASSTRTALSYTF. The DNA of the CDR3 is TGTGCCAGCAGTACCCGGACGGCGTTGAGCTACACCTTC.

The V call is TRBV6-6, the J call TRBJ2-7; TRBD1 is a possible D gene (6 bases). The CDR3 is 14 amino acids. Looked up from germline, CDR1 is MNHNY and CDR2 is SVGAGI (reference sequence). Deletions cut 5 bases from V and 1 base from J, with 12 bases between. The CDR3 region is CASSVSGTSYEQYF. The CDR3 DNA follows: TGTGCCAGCAGTGTATCCGGGACATCCTACGAGCAGTACTTC.

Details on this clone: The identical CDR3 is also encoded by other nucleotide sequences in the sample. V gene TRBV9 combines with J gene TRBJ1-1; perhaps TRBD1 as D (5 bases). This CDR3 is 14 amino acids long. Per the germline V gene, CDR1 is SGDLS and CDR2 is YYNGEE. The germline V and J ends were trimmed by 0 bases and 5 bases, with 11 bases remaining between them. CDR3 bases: TGTGCCAGCAGCGTAGTAGGAGGGGAGACTGAAGCTTTCTTT. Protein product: CASSVVGGETEAFF.

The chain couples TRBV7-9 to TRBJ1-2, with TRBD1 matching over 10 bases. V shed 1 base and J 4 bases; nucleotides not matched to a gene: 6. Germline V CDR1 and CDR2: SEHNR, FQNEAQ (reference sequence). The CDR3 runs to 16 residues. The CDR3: CASSLVEGQGSYGYTF. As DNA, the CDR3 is TGTGCCAGCAGCTTAGTTGAGGGACAGGGGAGCTATGGCTACACCTTC.

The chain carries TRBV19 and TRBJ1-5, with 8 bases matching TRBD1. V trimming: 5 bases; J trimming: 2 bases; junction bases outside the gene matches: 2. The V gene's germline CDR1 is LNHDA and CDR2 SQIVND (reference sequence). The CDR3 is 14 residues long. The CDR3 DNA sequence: TGTGCCAGTAGTGACAGGGGAGGCAATCAGCCCCAGCATTTT. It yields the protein CASSDRGGNQPQHF.

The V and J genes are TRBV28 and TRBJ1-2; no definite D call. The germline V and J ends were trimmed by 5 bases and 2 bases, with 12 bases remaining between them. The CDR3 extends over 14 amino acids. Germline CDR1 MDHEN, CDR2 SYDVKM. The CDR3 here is CASSPTLVNYGYTF. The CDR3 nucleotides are TGTGCCAGCAGTCCGACCCTGGTCAACTATGGCTACACCTTC.

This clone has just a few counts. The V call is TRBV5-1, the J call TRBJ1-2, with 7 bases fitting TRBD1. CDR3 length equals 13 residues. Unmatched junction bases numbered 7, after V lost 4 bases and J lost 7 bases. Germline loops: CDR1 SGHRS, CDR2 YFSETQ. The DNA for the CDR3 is TGCGCCAGCAGCCCAGACAGGGCCGCTGGCTACACCTTC. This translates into CASSPDRAAGYTF.

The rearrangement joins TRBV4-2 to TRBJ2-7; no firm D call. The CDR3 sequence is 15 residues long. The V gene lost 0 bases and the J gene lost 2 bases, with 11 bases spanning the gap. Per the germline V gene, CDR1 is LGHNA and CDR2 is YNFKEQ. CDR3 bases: TGTGCCAGCAGCCAAGAGGCTGGCGGCGCCTACGAGCAGTACTTC. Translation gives CASSQEAGGAYEQYF.